A selection of T cell receptor beta chains follows, all from one sample in a study of beta chain features in type 1 diabetes. Assay used: immunoSEQ multiplex PCR; TCRdb lists only in-frame clones, some missing. Of hundreds of thousands of clones listed, roughly 13% are singletons. Sequenced input: naive CD4+ T cells from blood. Source of these receptors: a man aged 18-30 years with type 1 diabetes. The conserved cysteine and the conserved F or W are not part of the CDR3 here. The order of the fields is J gene, D gene, clone size, V gene, CDR3 protein. The D gene is left open where the match is weak. Part of the rows lack a size; the others show once, few, many or a class for expanded clones.

>TRBJ2-7|NA|NA|TRBV5-4
ASSIGTQSYEQY
>TRBJ2-3|TRBD2|few|TRBV5-1
ASSSSGDPTDTQY
>TRBJ2-7|TRBD1|once|TRBV27
ASSLSVGGHYEQY
>TRBJ2-5|TRBD1|NA|TRBV15
ATSRDSRTGGEETQY
>TRBJ2-7|TRBD1|NA|TRBV5-6
ASSLGQGREQY
>TRBJ2-3|NA|NA|TRBV9
ASGRDTQY
>TRBJ2-7|NA|NA|TRBV6-6
ASSPGVGVMPQY
>TRBJ2-3|NA|few|TRBV6-1
ASSQETDTQY
>TRBJ2-3|TRBD2|NA|TRBV5-4
ASSSRTSGGITDTQY
>TRBJ1-4|NA|NA|TRBV11-2
ASSLDRDRSEKLF
>TRBJ2-7|NA|few|TRBV7-9
ASSLALGQTYEQY
>TRBJ2-1|TRBD2|NA|TRBV4-1
ASSQGLAELNEQF
>TRBJ1-1|NA|once|TRBV30
AWSVWVDTEAF
>TRBJ2-5|NA|NA|TRBV10-3
AISERTQETQY
>TRBJ2-3|TRBD2|NA|TRBV7-9
ASSLGSSGGAVDTQY
>TRBJ2-2|NA|NA|TRBV30
AWSKQVGGELF
>TRBJ1-1|NA|NA|TRBV6-6
ASTPGTRNTEAF
>TRBJ1-3|NA|few|TRBV28
ASRVPGNTIY
>TRBJ2-3|NA|NA|TRBV19
ATHRDSTDTQY
>TRBJ2-5|NA|few|TRBV2
ASSLETQY
>TRBJ2-2|NA|once|TRBV7-6
ASSLEGDTGELF
>TRBJ2-2|TRBD1|NA|TRBV7-9
ASSFQTGDTGELF
>TRBJ2-5|TRBD1|few|TRBV5-1
ASSSGQGEETQY